A single sample is the source of the 11 T cell receptor beta chains below, sequenced in a study of T cell responses to AZD1222 COVID-19 vaccine. Clones were sequenced by immunoSEQ multiplex PCR, and TCRdb holds only the in-frame ones, with some missing. The sample yields approximately 120,000 clones, 88% seen once. Material: peripheral blood, obtained on day 0 of AZD1222 vaccination. These receptor sequences come from an adult in good health.

V gene TRBV11-2 combines with J gene TRBJ2-7; 10 bases map to TRBD1. Losses at the gene ends were 4 bases for V and 3 bases for J; bases not matched to a gene: 6. Per germline, CDR1 SGHAT and CDR2 FQNNGV. The CDR3 has 15 amino acids. Written as DNA, the CDR3 is TGTGCCAGCAGCTCAGACGGGACAGGGGACTACGAGCAGTACTTC. Translated: CASSSDGTGDYEQYF.

This rearrangement joins TRBV12-3 or TRBV12-4 to TRBJ1-4; 7 positions agree with TRBD1. V was pared by 6 bases and J by 8 bases, with 3 bases of the junction left unmatched. The CDR3 sequence is 12 residues long. CDR3 residues: CASSKTGEKLFF. CDR3 DNA sequence: TGTGCCAGCAGCAAGACAGGGGAAAAACTGTTTTTT.

This chain joins TRBV7-9 and TRBJ1-2; D gene ambiguous. V was pared by 5 bases and J by 4 bases, with 17 bases between. There are 15 residues in the CDR3. CDR1 is SEHNR, CDR2 FQNEAQ, per germline (reference sequence). The CDR3 spells CASSPVEGLFYGYTF. The CDR3 DNA is TGTGCCAGCAGCCCAGTGGAGGGCCTCTTCTATGGCTACACCTTC.

The chain couples TRBV15 to TRBJ1-4; D is undetermined. CDR1 LNHNV and CDR2 YYDKDF come from the germline V gene (reference sequence). This CDR3 has 17 residues. V dropped 0 bases and J dropped 7 bases, with 18 bases sitting between them. CDR3: CATSRDETSAGVEKLFF. Written as DNA, the CDR3 is TGTGCCACCAGCAGAGACGAGACTTCCGCTGGGGTTGAAAAACTGTTTTTT.

A note on this clone: One end of the junction does not line up with germline, which may come from a read error. V usage is TRBV7-7 and J usage is TRBJ2-2; D possibly matches TRBD1 or TRBD2 (5 bases each). This CDR3 is built from 14 residues. CDR1 is SSHAT, CDR2 FNYEAQ, per germline (reference sequence). The CDR3: CASSPPGANGELFF. CDR3 in DNA: TGTGCTAGCAGCCCCCCCGGGGCGAACGGGGAGCTGTTTTTT.

Here the CDR3 DNA reads TGCGCCAGCGCCCCGGTCGGTGGAAACACCATATATTTT. It yields the protein CASAPVGGNTIYF. The chain employs TRBV5-1 and TRBJ1-3, with D hard to call. CDR1 and CDR2 from the germline V gene are SGHRS and YFSETQ. The CDR3 has 13 residues. Trimming took off 7 bases at V and 3 bases at J, with 11 bases between the two ends.

V gene TRBV6-4 combines with J gene TRBJ2-3; D is ambiguous. Per germline, CDR1 MRHNA and CDR2 SNTAGT. Trimming took off 3 bases at V and 4 bases at J, with 17 bases between the two ends. This CDR3 comprises 16 residues. In nucleotides, the CDR3 is TGTGCCAGCAGTGAACGGGCAATAGGCCCGGCAGATACGCAGTATTTT. As protein: CASSERAIGPADTQYF.

On this clone itself: Here the CDR3 omits its conserved ending phenylalanine or tryptophan, so a read error is the likely source. The limits of the CDR3 on the DNA are not certain, so only TCRdb's listed CDR3 is given. The chain recombines TRBV7-4 with TRBJ2-7; the table's TRBD1 call for D was not verified on the DNA. Germline V gene data show CDR1 as SGHVT and CDR2 as SQSDAQ. The CDR3 is 11 amino acids long, termini counted. The CDR3 here is CASSLVSESCL.

The chain couples TRBV11-2 to TRBJ2-7; D is possibly TRBD1 or TRBD2 (6 bases each). The CDR3 sequence is 17 residues long. Per the germline V gene, CDR1 is SGHAT and CDR2 is FQNNGV. The ends were cut back, 0 bases at V and 4 bases at J, with 19 bases in the middle. The CDR3, as DNA: TGTGCCAGCAGCTTAGAGATAGGGGGGATGGAGGGGTACGAGCAGTACTTC. This gives the protein CASSLEIGGMEGYEQYF.

The chain is built from TRBV12-3 or TRBV12-4 and TRBJ2-7; possible D gene TRBD2, 5 bases. This CDR3 contains 13 residues. V lost 4 bases and J 2 bases, leaving 9 bases between the germline ends. CDR3 protein: CASSSGSTYEQYF. Here the CDR3 DNA reads TGTGCCAGCAGTTCGGGGTCCACCTACGAGCAGTACTTC.

The V gene is TRBV18, the J gene TRBJ1-5, with D uncertain. The germline V and J ends were trimmed by 4 bases and 4 bases, with 5 bases remaining between them. The CDR3 is 12 residues long. The germline gives CDR1 KGHSH, CDR2 LQKENI. CDR3 amino acids: CASSRENQPQHF. DNA of the CDR3: TGTGCCAGCTCACGAGAGAATCAGCCCCAGCATTTT.